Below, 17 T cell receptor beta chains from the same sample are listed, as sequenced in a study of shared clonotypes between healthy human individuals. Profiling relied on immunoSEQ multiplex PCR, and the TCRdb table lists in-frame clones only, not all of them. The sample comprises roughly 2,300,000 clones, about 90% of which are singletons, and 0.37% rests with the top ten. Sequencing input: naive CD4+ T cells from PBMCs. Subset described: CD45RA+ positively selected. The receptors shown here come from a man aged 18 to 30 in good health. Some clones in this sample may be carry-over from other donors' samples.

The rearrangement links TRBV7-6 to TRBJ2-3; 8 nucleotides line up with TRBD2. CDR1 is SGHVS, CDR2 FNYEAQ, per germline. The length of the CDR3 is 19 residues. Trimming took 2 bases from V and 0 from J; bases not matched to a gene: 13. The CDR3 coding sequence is TGTGCCAGCAGCTTAATGCTAGCGGGTGGGTTGGGAAGCACAGATACGCAGTATTTT. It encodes CASSLMLAGGLGSTDTQYF.

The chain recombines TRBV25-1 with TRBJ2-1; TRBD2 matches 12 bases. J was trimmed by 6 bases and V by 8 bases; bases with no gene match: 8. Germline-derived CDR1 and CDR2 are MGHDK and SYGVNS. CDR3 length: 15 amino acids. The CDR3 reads CASLSPGLAGNEQFF. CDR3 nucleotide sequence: TGTGCCAGCCTGTCCCCGGGACTAGCGGGCAATGAGCAGTTCTTC. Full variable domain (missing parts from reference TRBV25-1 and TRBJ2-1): EADIYQTPRYLVIGTGKKITLECSQTMGHDKMYWYQQDPGMELHLIHYSYGVNSTEKGDLSSESTVSRIRTEHFPLTLESARPSHTSQYLCASLSPGLAGNEQFFGPGTRLTVL.

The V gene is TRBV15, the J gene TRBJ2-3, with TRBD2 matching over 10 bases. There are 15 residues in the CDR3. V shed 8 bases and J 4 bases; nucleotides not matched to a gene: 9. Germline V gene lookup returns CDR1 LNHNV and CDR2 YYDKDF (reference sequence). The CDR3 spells CATVIAGGRADTQYF. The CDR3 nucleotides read TGTGCCACCGTCATAGCGGGAGGACGCGCAGATACGCAGTATTTT.

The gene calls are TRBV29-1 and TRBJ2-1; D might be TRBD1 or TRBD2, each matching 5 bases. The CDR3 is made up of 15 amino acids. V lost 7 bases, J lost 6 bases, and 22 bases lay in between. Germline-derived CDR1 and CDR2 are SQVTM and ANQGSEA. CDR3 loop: CSAARDPGGGNEQFF. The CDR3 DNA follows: TGCAGCGCCGCTCGGGACCCCGGAGGTGGCAATGAGCAGTTCTTC.

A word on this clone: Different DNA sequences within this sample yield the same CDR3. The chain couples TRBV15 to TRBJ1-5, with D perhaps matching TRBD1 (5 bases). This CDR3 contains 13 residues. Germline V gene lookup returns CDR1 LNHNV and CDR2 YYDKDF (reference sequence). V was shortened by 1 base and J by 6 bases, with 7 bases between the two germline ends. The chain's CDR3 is CATSRGGGQPQHF. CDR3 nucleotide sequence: TGTGCCACCAGCAGAGGGGGGGGTCAGCCCCAGCATTTT.

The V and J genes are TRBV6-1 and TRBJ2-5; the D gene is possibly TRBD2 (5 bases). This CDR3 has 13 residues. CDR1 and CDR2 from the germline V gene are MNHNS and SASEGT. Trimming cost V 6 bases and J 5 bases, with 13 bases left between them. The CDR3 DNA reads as TGTGCCAGCAGGGCCTCGGGGATCGAGACCCAGTACTTC. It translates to CASRASGIETQYF.

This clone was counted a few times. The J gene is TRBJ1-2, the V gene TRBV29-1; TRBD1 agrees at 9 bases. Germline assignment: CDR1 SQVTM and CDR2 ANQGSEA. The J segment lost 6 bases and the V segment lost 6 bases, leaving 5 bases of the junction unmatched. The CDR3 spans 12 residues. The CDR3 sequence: CSVEDRGHGYTF. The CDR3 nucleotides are TGCAGCGTCGAGGACAGGGGCCATGGCTACACCTTC. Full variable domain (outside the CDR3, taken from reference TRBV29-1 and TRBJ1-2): SAVISQKPSRDICQRGTSLTIQCQVDSQVTMMFWYRQQPGQSLTLIATANQGSEATYESGFVIDKFPISRPNLTFSTLTVSNMSPEDSSIYLCSVEDRGHGYTFGSGTRLTVV.

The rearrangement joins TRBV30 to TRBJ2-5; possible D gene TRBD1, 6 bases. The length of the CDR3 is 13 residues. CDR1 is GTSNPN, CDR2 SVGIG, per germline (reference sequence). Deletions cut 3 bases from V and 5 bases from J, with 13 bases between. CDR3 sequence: CAWRPTGFETQYF. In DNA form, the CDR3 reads TGTGCCTGGAGGCCCACAGGGTTCGAGACCCAGTACTTC.

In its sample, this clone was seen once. CDR3: CASSLATGGPGNTIYF. In DNA, the CDR3 is TGTGCCAGCAGCTTAGCAACCGGGGGACCTGGAAACACCATATATTTT. The chain has TRBV7-6 and TRBJ1-3, with a tentative D call TRBD1 (5 bases). The V end was cut by 0 bases, the J end by 2 bases, with 11 bases between. This CDR3 spans 16 amino acids. Germline V gene lookup returns CDR1 SGHVS and CDR2 FNYEAQ.

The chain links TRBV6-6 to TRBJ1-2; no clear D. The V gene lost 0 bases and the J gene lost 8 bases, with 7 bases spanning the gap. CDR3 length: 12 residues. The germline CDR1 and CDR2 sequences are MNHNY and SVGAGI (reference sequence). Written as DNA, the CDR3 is TGTGCCAGCAGTTACTCCCAGGAAGGCTACACCTTC. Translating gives CASSYSQEGYTF.

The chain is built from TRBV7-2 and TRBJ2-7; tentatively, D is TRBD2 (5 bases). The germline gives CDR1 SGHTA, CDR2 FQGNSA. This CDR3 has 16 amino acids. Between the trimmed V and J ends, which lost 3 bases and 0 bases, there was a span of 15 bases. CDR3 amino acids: CASSLASSESSYEQYF. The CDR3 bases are TGTGCCAGCAGCTTGGCTAGCTCCGAGAGCTCCTACGAGCAGTACTTC.

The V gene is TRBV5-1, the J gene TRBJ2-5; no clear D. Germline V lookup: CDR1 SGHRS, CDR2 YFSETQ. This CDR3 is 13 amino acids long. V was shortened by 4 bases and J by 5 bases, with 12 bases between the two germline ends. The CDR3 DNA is TGCGCCAGCAGCAACCAAGGACGGGAGACCCAGTACTTC. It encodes CASSNQGRETQYF. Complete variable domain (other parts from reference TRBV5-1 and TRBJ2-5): KAGVTQTPRYLIKTRGQQVTLSCSPISGHRSVSWYQQTPGQGLQFLFEYFSETQRNKGNFPGRFSGRQFSNSRSEMNVSTLELGDSALYLCASSNQGRETQYFGPGTRLLVL.

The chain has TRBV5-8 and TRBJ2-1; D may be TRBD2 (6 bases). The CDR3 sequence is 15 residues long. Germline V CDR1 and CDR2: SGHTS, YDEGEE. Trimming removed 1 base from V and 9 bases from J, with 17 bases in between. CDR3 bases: TGTGCCAGCAGCTTGTGGGCTCCGGGGGTGGGTGAGCAGTTCTTC. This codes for CASSLWAPGVGEQFF.

CDR3 nucleotides: TGTGCAGGAAGGGGACAGGCCTATGGCTACACCTTC. Translating it yields CAGRGQAYGYTF. The chain carries TRBV19 and TRBJ1-2; 8 bases agree with TRBD1. The germline V gene encodes CDR1 LNHDA and CDR2 SQIVND (reference sequence). The length of the CDR3 is 12 residues.

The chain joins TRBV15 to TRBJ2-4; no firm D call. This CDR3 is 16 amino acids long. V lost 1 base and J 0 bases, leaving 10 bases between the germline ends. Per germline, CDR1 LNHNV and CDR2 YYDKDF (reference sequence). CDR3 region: CATSRVKAIAKNIQYF. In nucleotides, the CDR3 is TGTGCCACCAGCAGAGTGAAGGCGATAGCCAAAAACATTCAGTACTTC.

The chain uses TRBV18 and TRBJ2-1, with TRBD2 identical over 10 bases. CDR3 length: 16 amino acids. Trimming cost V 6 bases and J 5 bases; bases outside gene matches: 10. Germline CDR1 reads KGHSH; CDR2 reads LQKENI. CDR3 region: CASSLTRTSGNNEQFF. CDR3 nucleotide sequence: TGTGCCAGCTCTCTGACCCGGACTAGCGGAAACAATGAGCAGTTCTTC.

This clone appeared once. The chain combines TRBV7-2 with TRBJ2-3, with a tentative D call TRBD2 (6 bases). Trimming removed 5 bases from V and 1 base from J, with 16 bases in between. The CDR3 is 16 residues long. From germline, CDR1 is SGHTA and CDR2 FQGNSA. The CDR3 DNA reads TGTGCCAGCAGCCTGGCAATAGCGGAGGGCACAGATACGCAGTATTTT. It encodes CASSLAIAEGTDTQYF.